These 30 T cell receptor beta chains share one sample of origin, sequenced in a study of cytomegalovirus exposure and HLA in healthy donors. 13 Jbeta primers and 60 Vbeta primers were used for the PCR. The protocol was immunoSEQ multiplex PCR, while the TCRdb copy is restricted to in-frame clones and leaves out a portion. Of 97,000 or so clones listed, about three quarters were seen once; the top ten hold roughly 1.5%. Sequencing was carried out using PBMCs. These receptors all come from a middle-aged man in good health and CMV-seronegative.

This clone was seen more than once but under ten times. The chain uses TRBV7-8 and TRBJ2-5; a weak D match, TRBD2 (5 bases). This CDR3 spans 12 amino acids. From germline, CDR1 is SGHVS and CDR2 FQNEAQ. V gave up 0 bases and J gave up 11 bases, with 10 bases separating them. The CDR3 DNA reads TGTGCCAGCAGCTTAGCGCGGGTGGGGCAGTACTTC. This sequence encodes CASSLARVGQYF.

The chain uses TRBV29-1 and TRBJ2-1, with TRBD2 matching over 15 bases. Trimming cost V 6 bases and J 0 bases; bases outside gene matches: 12. The germline gives CDR1 SQVTM, CDR2 ANQGSEA. This CDR3 has 19 residues. The CDR3 DNA sequence: TGCAGCGTCCCTAACTCCGGACTAGCGGGGGGGCCCTCCTACAATGAGCAGTTCTTC. Translating gives CSVPNSGLAGGPSYNEQFF.

V and J are TRBV5-4 and TRBJ2-7; the match to TRBD1 covers 11 bases. Per germline, CDR1 SGHNT and CDR2 YYREEE (reference sequence). This CDR3 is 16 amino acids long. V gave up 1 base and J gave up 6 bases; unmatched junction bases: 9. This CDR3 reads CASSLLVGQGALEQYF. In DNA, the CDR3 is TGTGCCAGCAGCTTGCTTGTTGGACAGGGGGCTCTCGAGCAGTACTTC.

The chain recombines TRBV4-1 with TRBJ2-3, with 15 bases identical to TRBD2. Germline CDR1 MGHRA, CDR2 YSYEKL. V lost 2 bases to trimming and J lost 4 bases; unmatched junction nucleotides: 13. The CDR3 sequence is 20 residues long. The CDR3 sequence: CASSQLRTSGGAGVSDTQYF. In DNA form, the CDR3 reads TGCGCCAGCAGCCAATTGAGGACTAGCGGGGGGGCCGGAGTTTCAGATACGCAGTATTTT.

DNA of the CDR3: TGTGCCAGCAGTCAGCCGGGACAGCCTAATGAAGCTTTCTTT. Translating gives CASSQPGQPNEAFF. The chain links TRBV6-5 to TRBJ1-1; TRBD1 matches at 7 bases. The ends lost 5 bases at V and 7 bases at J; junction bases unmatched: 10. Germline CDR1 reads MNHEY; CDR2 reads SVGAGI. This CDR3 has 14 residues.

This clone has a single count. The rearrangement links TRBV27 to TRBJ1-2; 7 positions match TRBD1. CDR1 MNHEY and CDR2 SMNVEV come from the germline V gene (reference sequence). J was trimmed by 3 bases and V by 5 bases; bases with no gene match: 6. There are 14 residues in the CDR3. The CDR3: CASSPGQRDYGYTF. The CDR3, as DNA: TGTGCCAGCAGTCCGGGACAGAGGGACTATGGCTACACCTTC.

The chain employs TRBV18 and TRBJ1-1; D is uncertain. V lost 1 base and J lost 6, with 9 bases in between. This CDR3 has 13 residues. Germline V gives CDR1 KGHSH, CDR2 LQKENI. Here the CDR3 reads CASSPLPGPEAFF. The CDR3 nucleotides are TGTGCCAGCTCACCACTCCCGGGTCCTGAAGCTTTCTTT. Filled out from reference TRBV18 and TRBJ1-1, the complete variable domain reads NAGVMQNPRHLVRRRGQEARLRCSPMKGHSHVYWYRQLPEEGLKFMVYLQKENIIDESGMPKERFSAEFPKEGPSILRIQQVVRGDSAAYFCASSPLPGPEAFFGQGTRLTVV.

The chain recombines TRBV7-2 with TRBJ2-5; 7 bases fit TRBD2. From germline, CDR1 is SGHTA and CDR2 FQGNSA. Unmatched junction bases numbered 7, after V lost 5 bases and J lost 7 bases. The CDR3 spans 13 residues. CDR3 nucleotide sequence: TGTGCCAGCAGCCTCGGACTAGTAGGGACCCAGTACTTC. Its translation: CASSLGLVGTQYF.

The V gene is TRBV15, the J gene TRBJ1-6; TRBD1 matches 9 bases. Germline CDR1 is LNHNV and CDR2 is YYDKDF (reference sequence). The CDR3 covers 17 residues. V gave up 4 bases and J gave up 5 bases; unmatched junction bases: 9. The CDR3 loop is CATSKRTGVGHNSPLHF. The CDR3 DNA sequence: TGTGCCACCAGCAAACGGACAGGGGTCGGTCATAATTCACCCCTCCACTTT.

The chain joins TRBV7-2 to TRBJ1-5, with D perhaps matching TRBD1 (6 bases). This CDR3 contains 18 residues. In germline, CDR1 is SGHTA, CDR2 FQGNSA. Trimming stripped 3 bases from V and 2 bases from J, with 20 bases between. CDR3 nucleotides: TGTGCCAGCAGCTTCGGGGGGACATTTCGCGACGGCAATCAGCCCCAGCATTTT. It is translated as CASSFGGTFRDGNQPQHF.

The gene calls are TRBV5-1 and TRBJ2-5; a possible D gene is TRBD2 (7 bases). The V gene lost 0 bases and the J gene lost 5 bases, with 20 bases spanning the gap. CDR1 SGHRS and CDR2 YFSETQ come from the germline V gene. This CDR3 spans 17 amino acids. The CDR3 here is CASSLAGRGARVETQYF. Written as DNA, the CDR3 is TGCGCCAGCAGCTTGGCAGGTCGGGGGGCCCGGGTGGAGACCCAGTACTTC.

The J gene is TRBJ1-5, the V gene TRBV13; the D gene is possibly TRBD1 (6 bases). CDR1 is PRHDT, CDR2 FYEKMQ, per germline (reference sequence). The CDR3 is 15 amino acids. The V end lost 2 bases, the J end lost 0 bases, and 8 bases lay between the germline ends. The CDR3 sequence is CASSLYRDSNQPQHF. The CDR3 coding sequence is TGTGCCAGCAGCTTATACAGGGATAGCAATCAGCCCCAGCATTTT.

The V call is TRBV6-6, the J call TRBJ2-3; TRBD1 matches at 7 bases. The CDR3 has 16 residues. V lost 5 bases and J lost 7; bases outside the gene matches: 15. CDR1 and CDR2 from the germline V gene are MNHNY and SVGAGI (reference sequence). The CDR3 region is CASSPQGEARGNTQYF. The CDR3 DNA reads as TGTGCCAGCAGTCCGCAGGGGGAAGCGAGGGGAAATACGCAGTATTTT.

This rearrangement joins TRBV18 to TRBJ1-4; D is undetermined. The germline CDR1 and CDR2 sequences are KGHSH and LQKENI. The CDR3 consists of 16 residues. The V gene lost 3 bases and the J gene lost 0 bases, with 11 bases spanning the gap. The DNA for the CDR3 is TGTGCCAGCTCACCGAACACCGGGGCAACTAATGAAAAACTGTTTTTT. It yields the protein CASSPNTGATNEKLFF.

The chain joins TRBV15 to TRBJ1-3; 7 positions match TRBD1. Unmatched junction bases numbered 4, after V lost 5 bases and J lost 0 bases. This CDR3 is 15 amino acids long. Germline-derived CDR1 and CDR2 are LNHNV and YYDKDF (reference sequence). This chain's CDR3 is CATSPQGVSGNTIYF. The CDR3 nucleotides read TGTGCCACCAGCCCTCAGGGGGTCTCTGGAAACACCATATATTTT.

The chain recombines TRBV27 with TRBJ2-3; 11 nucleotides align to TRBD1. V shed 2 bases, J shed 8 bases, and the junction held 12 bases outside the gene matches. CDR3 length equals 17 residues. Germline V gene data show CDR1 as MNHEY and CDR2 as SMNVEV (reference sequence). The CDR3 protein is CASSLGGGQGARVTQYF. The CDR3 nucleotides are TGTGCCAGCAGTTTAGGGGGCGGACAGGGGGCGCGCGTTACGCAGTATTTT.

The rearrangement uses TRBV19 and TRBJ1-6, with a weak D call TRBD1 (5 bases). Trimming removed 3 bases at V and 1 base at J, with 13 bases between. Germline V gene sequence: CDR1 LNHDA, CDR2 SQIVND (reference sequence). The CDR3 is 17 residues long. This CDR3 reads CASSIRQSDSYNSPLHF. The DNA of the CDR3 is TGTGCCAGTAGTATTCGACAGTCGGATTCCTATAATTCACCCCTCCACTTT.

The chain combines TRBV5-4 with TRBJ2-3; weak D call: TRBD2 (6 bases). The CDR3 totals 14 residues. CDR1 is SGHNT, CDR2 YYREEE, per germline (reference sequence). Trimming cost V 4 bases and J 3 bases, with 12 bases left between them. The CDR3 DNA reads TGTGCCAGCAGCAACGGGGGTGGAACAGATACGCAGTATTTT. Protein product: CASSNGGGTDTQYF.

The chain couples TRBV5-1 to TRBJ1-1; 7 bases match TRBD1. The J segment lost 0 bases and the V segment lost 4 bases, leaving 3 bases of the junction unmatched. This CDR3 comprises 14 residues. Germline V gives CDR1 SGHRS, CDR2 YFSETQ. The DNA of the CDR3 is TGCGCCAGCAGCGAGACAGGGCTGAACACTGAAGCTTTCTTT. Amino acid sequence: CASSETGLNTEAFF.

This chain uses TRBV5-1 with TRBJ2-5, with a weak D call TRBD1 (5 bases). CDR1 SGHRS and CDR2 YFSETQ come from the germline V gene. V lost 0 bases, J lost 3 bases, and 9 bases lay in between. The length of the CDR3 is 14 residues. Here the CDR3 DNA reads TGCGCCAGCAGCTTGGGGCAGGACAAAGAGACCCAGTACTTC. This encodes CASSLGQDKETQYF. Full variable domain (remainder filled in from reference TRBV5-1 and TRBJ2-5): KAGVTQTPRYLIKTRGQQVTLSCSPISGHRSVSWYQQTPGQGLQFLFEYFSETQRNKGNFPGRFSGRQFSNSRSEMNVSTLELGDSALYLCASSLGQDKETQYFGPGTRLLVL.

As regards this clone: One end of the junction varies from germline; a read error may be responsible. This chain uses TRBV29-1 with TRBJ2-7; 8 nucleotides align to TRBD2. The CDR3 runs to 15 residues. Germline V lookup: CDR1 SQVTM, CDR2 ANQGSEA. The CDR3 reads CSATTRRGDSHEQYF. Written as DNA, the CDR3 is TGCAGCGCCACCACGAGGCGGGGGGACTCCCACGAGCAGTACTTC.

This clone showed up just once. This chain links TRBV11-2 with TRBJ1-2, with TRBD1 matching over 8 bases. V was pared by 4 bases and J by 4 bases, with 2 bases of the junction left unmatched. The CDR3 is made up of 13 amino acids. Germline V gene lookup returns CDR1 SGHAT and CDR2 FQNNGV. The CDR3 reads CASSSTGAYGYTF. The DNA of the CDR3 is TGTGCCAGCAGCTCGACAGGGGCCTATGGCTACACCTTC.

This chain joins TRBV6-1 and TRBJ1-2, with TRBD1 matching 7 bases. V shed 6 bases, J shed 4 bases, and the junction held 8 bases outside the gene matches. The length of the CDR3 is 14 residues. The germline V gene has CDR1 MNHNS and CDR2 SASEGT. The CDR3 here is CASRREGQTYGYTF. The CDR3 coding sequence is TGTGCCAGCAGGCGCGAGGGACAGACCTATGGCTACACCTTC.

V usage is TRBV6-5 and J usage is TRBJ1-1; TRBD1 might be the D (5 bases). This CDR3 spans 14 amino acids. V was trimmed by 6 bases and J by 1 base, leaving 12 bases between them. Germline lookup yields CDR1 MNHEY and CDR2 SVGAGI. The CDR3 bases are TGTGCCAGCAGCCCCAACCAGGGGAACACTGAAGCTTTCTTT. Amino acid sequence: CASSPNQGNTEAFF.

The V call is TRBV1, the J call TRBJ1-1. TRBV1 has pseudogene status. The CDR3 spans 15 residues. The CDR3 loop is CTSSQRRGGNTEAFF. The CDR3 coding sequence is TGCACCAGCAGCCAAAGGAGGGGGGGAAACACTGAAGCTTTCTTT.

This chain joins TRBV7-9 and TRBJ2-1, with 7 nucleotides matching TRBD1. Germline lookup yields CDR1 SEHNR and CDR2 FQNEAQ (reference sequence). The CDR3 loop spans 15 amino acids. V gave up 7 bases and J gave up 2 bases; unmatched junction bases: 8. The CDR3 sequence is CASTQGGRAYNEQFF. CDR3 sequence (DNA): TGTGCCAGCACACAAGGGGGCAGGGCCTACAATGAGCAGTTCTTC. The full variable domain, completed using reference TRBV7-9 and TRBJ2-1, is DTGVSQNPRHKITKRGQNVTFRCDPISEHNRLYWYRQTLGQGPEFLTYFQNEAQLEKSRLLSDRFSAERPKGSFSTLEIQRTEQGDSAMYLCASTQGGRAYNEQFFGPGTRLTVL.

The gene calls are TRBV15 and TRBJ2-5; D is unresolved. The V and J ends lost 0 bases and 2 bases respectively, with 10 bases between them. CDR1 is LNHNV, CDR2 YYDKDF, per germline (reference sequence). This CDR3 has 15 residues. The CDR3 bases are TGTGCCACCAGCAGAGATTTTACCAGTCAAGAGACCCAGTACTTC. As protein: CATSRDFTSQETQYF.

This sequence joins TRBV28 and TRBJ1-6, with D perhaps matching TRBD1 (6 bases). In germline, CDR1 is MDHEN, CDR2 SYDVKM. The CDR3 has 12 residues. The ends were cut back, 8 bases at V and 10 bases at J, with 12 bases in the middle. CDR3 bases: TGTGCCAGCGGCAGGGGACACTCACCCCTCCACTTT. Translating it yields CASGRGHSPLHF.

V gene TRBV6-6 combines with J gene TRBJ2-7; D may be TRBD2 (6 bases). Per the germline V gene, CDR1 is MNHNY and CDR2 is SVGAGI (reference sequence). V lost 6 bases to trimming and J lost 0 bases, with 18 bases between them. The CDR3 is made up of 16 amino acids. The CDR3 DNA follows: TGTGCCAGCAGCTTGGGACTCCCGTCCCACTCCTACGAGCAGTACTTC. It specifies CASSLGLPSHSYEQYF.

The V gene is TRBV18, the J gene TRBJ2-7; possible D gene TRBD2, 6 bases. Germline V gives CDR1 KGHSH, CDR2 LQKENI. V lost 5 bases and J 1 base, leaving 12 bases between the germline ends. This CDR3 contains 14 residues. The CDR3 loop reads CASSAPGVSYEQYF. The CDR3 DNA reads as TGTGCCAGCTCAGCTCCGGGGGTTTCCTACGAGCAGTACTTC.